This is a list of T cell receptor beta chains from one sample in a study of control samples from healthy donors and cancer patients. Clones were sequenced by immunoSEQ multiplex PCR, and TCRdb holds only the in-frame ones, with some missing. The sample yields 150,000 to 180,000 clones, 90% to 95% seen once. The source material was blood. The receptors were sampled from a man aged 35 to 55 in good health. Each CDR3 is given with its conserved first and last residue. Fields, in order: D gene, clone size, J gene, V gene, CDR3 protein, CDR3 DNA. D genes are given only for firm matches. The size field is filled for only some rows; it gives once, few, many or a size class.

d_gene: TRBD1
abundance: .
j_gene: TRBJ2-7
v_gene: TRBV19
CDR3aa: CASSNGMGQSYEQYF
CDR3nt: TGTGCCAGTAGTAATGGGATGGGACAGTCCTACGAGCAGTACTTC

d_gene: TRBD1
abundance: .
j_gene: TRBJ1-2
v_gene: TRBV5-6
CDR3aa: CASSLYGTGIYGYTF
CDR3nt: TGTGCCAGCAGCTTGTACGGGACAGGCATATATGGCTACACCTTC

d_gene: .
abundance: .
j_gene: TRBJ1-5
v_gene: TRBV5-6
CDR3aa: CAYAGREWSNQPQHF
CDR3nt: TGTGCCTACGCAGGCAGGGAGTGGAGCAATCAGCCCCAGCATTTT

d_gene: .
abundance: .
j_gene: TRBJ1-6
v_gene: TRBV5-5
CDR3aa: CASSFSVNSPLHF
CDR3nt: TGTGCCAGCAGCTTTTCGGTGAACTCACCCCTCCACTTT

d_gene: TRBD1
abundance: once
j_gene: TRBJ2-1
v_gene: TRBV5-1
CDR3aa: CASSSLGTGVNEQFF
CDR3nt: TGCGCCAGCAGCTCTCTCGGGACAGGGGTCAATGAGCAGTTCTTC

d_gene: TRBD1
abundance: .
j_gene: TRBJ1-6
v_gene: TRBV6-5
CDR3aa: CASSADRGWNSPLHF
CDR3nt: TGTGCCAGCAGCGCCGACAGGGGTTGGAATTCACCCCTCCACTTT

d_gene: .
abundance: .
j_gene: TRBJ2-6
v_gene: TRBV18
CDR3aa: CASSPYEAGANVLTF
CDR3nt: TGTGCCAGCTCACCATATGAAGCTGGGGCCAACGTCCTGACTTTC

d_gene: .
abundance: .
j_gene: TRBJ1-4
v_gene: TRBV4-3
CDR3aa: CASSHSGQPNEKLFF
CDR3nt: TGCGCCAGCAGCCACTCGGGACAACCTAATGAAAAACTGTTTTTT

d_gene: .
abundance: .
j_gene: TRBJ1-3
v_gene: TRBV4-3
CDR3aa: CASSQGGGSGNTIYF
CDR3nt: TGCGCCAGCAGCCAAGGGGGGGGCTCTGGAAACACCATATATTTT

d_gene: .
abundance: .
j_gene: TRBJ2-3
v_gene: TRBV18
CDR3aa: CASSPLAGSTDTQYF
CDR3nt: TGTGCCAGCTCACCACTTGCGGGGAGCACAGATACGCAGTATTTT

d_gene: .
abundance: .
j_gene: TRBJ1-5
v_gene: TRBV27
CDR3aa: CASSFAGNQPQHF
CDR3nt: TGTGCCAGCAGCTTCGCTGGCAATCAGCCCCAGCATTTT

d_gene: .
abundance: .
j_gene: TRBJ2-2
v_gene: TRBV12-3/TRBV12-4
CDR3aa: CASSSEGRGELFF
CDR3nt: TGTGCCAGCAGTTCAGAAGGGAGGGGGGAGCTGTTTTTT

d_gene: .
abundance: .
j_gene: TRBJ1-2
v_gene: TRBV6-5
CDR3aa: CASIEGSLGVYGYTF
CDR3nt: TGTGCCAGCATCGAAGGTAGCCTTGGTGTGTATGGCTACACCTTC

d_gene: TRBD1
abundance: .
j_gene: TRBJ1-2
v_gene: TRBV9
CDR3aa: CASSVRQGGGYTF
CDR3nt: TGTGCCAGCAGCGTACGACAGGGTGGCGGCTACACCTTC

d_gene: .
abundance: .
j_gene: TRBJ2-7
v_gene: TRBV27
CDR3aa: CAVAGQTYPYEQYF
CDR3nt: TGTGCCGTAGCGGGACAGACATACCCCTACGAGCAGTACTTC

d_gene: TRBD1
abundance: .
j_gene: TRBJ2-3
v_gene: TRBV9
CDR3aa: CASSVWTGVADTQYF
CDR3nt: TGTGCCAGCAGCGTATGGACAGGGGTCGCAGATACGCAGTATTTT

d_gene: .
abundance: once
j_gene: TRBJ1-1
v_gene: TRBV5-1
CDR3aa: CASSLVSGRAEAFF
CDR3nt: TGCGCCAGCAGCTTGGTGTCAGGGAGGGCTGAAGCTTTCTTT

d_gene: TRBD2
abundance: .
j_gene: TRBJ2-1
v_gene: TRBV4-1
CDR3aa: CASSQDPLAGDVYNEQFF
CDR3nt: TGCGCCAGCAGCCAAGACCCCCTAGCGGGGGACGTCTACAATGAGCAGTTCTTC

d_gene: .
abundance: .
j_gene: TRBJ1-2
v_gene: TRBV9
CDR3aa: CASSVSGGLYGYTF
CDR3nt: TGTGCCAGCAGCGTTTCGGGAGGCCTCTATGGCTACACCTTC

d_gene: TRBD1
abundance: .
j_gene: TRBJ2-7
v_gene: TRBV19
CDR3aa: CASSPGTGPYEQYF
CDR3nt: TGTGCCAGTAGTCCCGGGACAGGGCCCTACGAGCAGTACTTC

d_gene: .
abundance: .
j_gene: TRBJ1-1
v_gene: TRBV2
CDR3aa: CASSDPGMNTEAFF
CDR3nt: TGTGCCAGCAGTGACCCGGGTATGAACACTGAAGCTTTCTTT

d_gene: .
abundance: .
j_gene: TRBJ1-1
v_gene: TRBV5-5
CDR3aa: CASSLVSLAEAFF
CDR3nt: TGTGCCAGCAGCTTGGTGTCACTCGCTGAAGCTTTCTTT

d_gene: .
abundance: .
j_gene: TRBJ1-1
v_gene: TRBV11-2
CDR3aa: CASSLKAAGGTTEAFF
CDR3nt: TGTGCCAGCAGCTTAAAGGCGGCGGGGGGGACCACTGAAGCTTTCTTT

d_gene: TRBD2
abundance: .
j_gene: TRBJ2-1
v_gene: TRBV19
CDR3aa: CASRPGLANNEQFF
CDR3nt: TGTGCCAGCCGTCCGGGACTAGCCAACAATGAGCAGTTCTTC

d_gene: TRBD1
abundance: .
j_gene: TRBJ1-5
v_gene: TRBV28
CDR3aa: CASQGRDSPNQPQHF
CDR3nt: TGTGCCAGCCAAGGCCGGGACAGCCCTAATCAGCCCCAGCATTTT

d_gene: .
abundance: once
j_gene: TRBJ1-1
v_gene: TRBV30
CDR3aa: CAWSRGAEAFF
CDR3nt: TGTGCCTGGAGTCGAGGGGCTGAAGCTTTCTTT

d_gene: .
abundance: .
j_gene: TRBJ1-5
v_gene: TRBV15
CDR3aa: CATRISRGSRNQPQHF
CDR3nt: TGTGCCACCCGGATTTCTAGGGGTTCACGCAATCAGCCCCAGCATTTT

d_gene: .
abundance: once
j_gene: TRBJ1-1
v_gene: TRBV12-5
CDR3aa: CASGSPGGVNTEAFF
CDR3nt: TGTGCTAGTGGTTCCCCCGGCGGGGTGAACACTGAAGCTTTCTTT

d_gene: .
abundance: .
j_gene: TRBJ1-2
v_gene: TRBV4-3
CDR3aa: CASSQAPKGDYGYTF
CDR3nt: TGCGCCAGCAGCCAAGCCCCAAAAGGGGACTATGGCTACACCTTC

d_gene: .
abundance: .
j_gene: TRBJ1-5
v_gene: TRBV27
CDR3aa: CASGRGTGFQPQHF
CDR3nt: TGTGCCAGCGGCCGTGGGACTGGGTTTCAGCCCCAGCATTTT

d_gene: .
abundance: .
j_gene: TRBJ1-5
v_gene: TRBV4-1
CDR3aa: CASSQAVGQTSNQPQHF
CDR3nt: TGCGCCAGCAGCCAAGCTGTGGGACAAACAAGCAATCAGCCCCAGCATTTT

d_gene: TRBD1
abundance: .
j_gene: TRBJ1-2
v_gene: TRBV5-1
CDR3aa: CASTLRTGGNYGYTF
CDR3nt: TGCGCCAGCACCCTCAGGACAGGGGGCAACTATGGCTACACCTTC

d_gene: TRBD1
abundance: .
j_gene: TRBJ1-1
v_gene: TRBV7-2
CDR3aa: CASSPRDRVGTEAFF
CDR3nt: TGTGCCAGCAGCCCCCGGGACAGGGTGGGCACTGAAGCTTTCTTT

d_gene: .
abundance: once
j_gene: TRBJ1-6
v_gene: TRBV28
CDR3aa: CASTLLQPGSPLHF
CDR3nt: TGTGCCAGCACCCTCCTACAACCGGGTTCACCCCTCCACTTT

d_gene: .
abundance: .
j_gene: TRBJ2-7
v_gene: TRBV4-1
CDR3aa: CASSQDRAAAYEQYF
CDR3nt: TGCGCCAGCAGCCAAGATCGGGCAGCGGCCTACGAGCAGTACTTC

d_gene: .
abundance: .
j_gene: TRBJ2-7
v_gene: TRBV6-5
CDR3aa: CASSAGGLYEQYF
CDR3nt: TGTGCCAGCAGCGCAGGGGGGCTGTACGAGCAGTACTTC

d_gene: TRBD2
abundance: once
j_gene: TRBJ2-1
v_gene: TRBV29-1
CDR3aa: CSGLRGSGDEQFF
CDR3nt: TGCAGCGGACTTCGCGGGAGCGGCGATGAGCAGTTCTTC

d_gene: .
abundance: .
j_gene: TRBJ1-2
v_gene: TRBV12-3/TRBV12-4
CDR3aa: CASSLSRFYGYTF
CDR3nt: TGTGCCAGCAGTTTATCTCGGTTCTATGGCTACACCTTC

d_gene: TRBD1
abundance: .
j_gene: TRBJ2-7
v_gene: TRBV7-8
CDR3aa: CASSLGRDRGSAGRSYEQYF
CDR3nt: TGTGCCAGCAGCTTAGGTCGCGACAGGGGTTCGGCGGGTCGCTCCTACGAGCAGTACTTC

d_gene: TRBD2
abundance: .
j_gene: TRBJ2-5
v_gene: TRBV6-5
CDR3aa: CASNFYAGGPETQYF
CDR3nt: TGTGCCAGCAATTTTTACGCGGGGGGGCCAGAGACCCAGTACTTC

d_gene: .
abundance: once
j_gene: TRBJ1-5
v_gene: TRBV27
CDR3aa: CASKEWGGDQPQHF
CDR3nt: TGTGCCAGCAAAGAATGGGGCGGCGATCAGCCCCAGCATTTT

d_gene: .
abundance: .
j_gene: TRBJ1-4
v_gene: TRBV7-8
CDR3aa: CASSLVGPRNEKLFF
CDR3nt: TGTGCCAGCAGCTTAGTGGGACCGCGTAATGAAAAACTGTTTTTT

d_gene: .
abundance: .
j_gene: TRBJ1-5
v_gene: TRBV11-3
CDR3aa: CASSFFPPRHLSNQPQHF
CDR3nt: TGTGCCAGCAGCTTTTTTCCCCCTCGGCACCTTAGCAATCAGCCCCAGCATTTT

d_gene: .
abundance: .
j_gene: TRBJ2-1
v_gene: TRBV7-3
CDR3aa: CASSSGPARANEQFF
CDR3nt: TGTGCCAGCAGCTCCGGACCTGCCCGGGCCAATGAGCAGTTCTTC

d_gene: .
abundance: .
j_gene: TRBJ2-3
v_gene: TRBV10-3
CDR3aa: CAISDLQASTDTQYF
CDR3nt: TGTGCCATCAGTGATCTACAGGCGAGCACAGATACGCAGTATTTT

d_gene: .
abundance: .
j_gene: TRBJ2-3
v_gene: TRBV24-1
CDR3aa: CATSEGKTDTQYF
CDR3nt: TGTGCCACCAGTGAAGGGAAGACAGATACGCAGTATTTT

d_gene: TRBD1
abundance: .
j_gene: TRBJ2-1
v_gene: TRBV7-9
CDR3aa: CASSPAGTGDINEQFF
CDR3nt: TGTGCCAGCAGCCCCGCCGGGACAGGGGACATCAATGAGCAGTTCTTC

d_gene: .
abundance: .
j_gene: TRBJ2-5
v_gene: TRBV3-1/TRBV3-2
CDR3aa: CASSQMAPWETQYF
CDR3nt: TGTGCCAGCAGCCAGATGGCTCCTTGGGAGACCCAGTACTTC

d_gene: .
abundance: .
j_gene: TRBJ1-5
v_gene: TRBV7-9
CDR3aa: CASSLVEGQPQHF
CDR3nt: TGTGCCAGCAGCTTAGTGGAGGGTCAGCCCCAGCATTTT

d_gene: .
abundance: .
j_gene: TRBJ2-3
v_gene: TRBV5-4
CDR3aa: CASSLGGGSRASTDTQYF
CDR3nt: TGTGCCAGCAGCTTGGGGGGCGGCTCGCGGGCTAGCACAGATACGCAGTATTTT

d_gene: TRBD1
abundance: .
j_gene: TRBJ1-5
v_gene: TRBV19
CDR3aa: CASSLQGALLQHF
CDR3nt: TGTGCCAGTAGTCTACAGGGGGCCCTTCTCCAGCATTTT

d_gene: TRBD2
abundance: .
j_gene: TRBJ2-5
v_gene: TRBV4-1
CDR3aa: CASSHATSGGLETQYF
CDR3nt: TGCGCCAGCAGCCATGCGACTAGCGGGGGTTTGGAGACCCAGTACTTC

d_gene: .
abundance: .
j_gene: TRBJ2-1
v_gene: TRBV12-3/TRBV12-4
CDR3aa: CASSSRQDSEQFF
CDR3nt: TGTGCCAGCAGTTCTAGACAGGATAGTGAGCAGTTCTTC

d_gene: TRBD1
abundance: .
j_gene: TRBJ1-1
v_gene: TRBV5-1
CDR3aa: CASSALTGAEAFF
CDR3nt: TGCGCCAGCAGCGCCTTGACAGGGGCCGAAGCTTTCTTT

d_gene: .
abundance: .
j_gene: TRBJ2-1
v_gene: TRBV2
CDR3aa: CASSESDNPRSPSDNEQFF
CDR3nt: TGTGCCAGCAGTGAAAGTGATAATCCTAGATCGCCCTCTGACAATGAGCAGTTCTTC

d_gene: .
abundance: .
j_gene: TRBJ2-1
v_gene: TRBV9
CDR3aa: CASSPETGINEQFF
CDR3nt: TGTGCCAGCAGCCCCGAAACAGGAATCAATGAGCAGTTCTTC

d_gene: .
abundance: .
j_gene: TRBJ2-2
v_gene: TRBV7-9
CDR3aa: CASSPPRAGNTGELFF
CDR3nt: TGTGCCAGCAGCCCACCTAGGGCGGGGAACACCGGGGAGCTGTTTTTT

d_gene: .
abundance: .
j_gene: TRBJ1-1
v_gene: TRBV6-2/TRBV6-3
CDR3aa: CASSYSGATEAFF
CDR3nt: TGTGCCAGCAGTTACTCAGGGGCCACTGAAGCTTTCTTT